This T cell receptor (beta chain) was observed in a study of blood T cells in healthy people across ages. Broader study findings: The authors considered diversity estimates from one million T cells to be underestimates. Bulk PBMC profiling left naive and antigen-experienced comparisons inconclusive. The unknown donor CMV status may have confounded expanded clonotype changes.

In the case of this clonotype: The antigen is not known.

The second PCR ran roughly 7 to 12 cycles with a sample-barcoded 5' primer and J-beta primers. Each cDNA molecule received a tag from a template-switch adaptor that had 12 random nucleotides. One entry per CDR3 protein, called by TCRdb with MiXCR from the 5' RACE reads. The repertoire has about a million distinct CDR3 sequences, about 53% of them found once; the top ten carry about a fifth. The germline V and J ends were trimmed by 6 bases and 2 bases, with 12 bases remaining between them. The CDR3 has 13 amino acids. Germline CDR1 reads DFQATT; CDR2 reads SNEGSKA (reference sequence). The genes are TRBV20-1 and TRBJ2-3; TRBD2 might be the D (5 bases). The clonotype comes from a woman aged 60-75 years in good health. The sample was blood. CDR3 in amino acids: CSALGASTDTQYF. CDR3 bases: TGCAGTGCCCTGGGAGCTTCCACAGATACGCAGTATTTT.